Listed below are T cell receptor beta chains from one sample, sequenced in a study of cytomegalovirus exposure and HLA in healthy donors. Generated by immunoSEQ multiplex PCR, the TCRdb table keeps only in-frame clones and is missing some. The sample records a few hundred thousand clones, 92% being singletons. Sequenced sample: PBMCs. The receptor source for this set is a girl aged 2 to 9 in good health and CMV-seronegative. The CDR3 runs from the conserved cysteine through the conserved F or W. Each record gives: J gene, clone size, D gene, V gene, CDR3 protein, CDR3 DNA. A D gene is named only where the DNA matches it firmly. Expanded clones are given a class, and other clones once, few, many or no size at all.

J gene: TRBJ1-1
clone size: -
D gene: -
V gene: TRBV2
CDR3 protein: CASSKTTGNTEAFF
CDR3 DNA: TGTGCCAGCAGCAAAACGACAGGGAACACTGAAGCTTTCTTT

J gene: TRBJ1-5
clone size: once
D gene: TRBD1
V gene: TRBV30
CDR3 protein: CAWSSGTGSNQPQHF
CDR3 DNA: TGTGCCTGGAGCAGCGGGACAGGATCCAATCAGCCCCAGCATTTT

J gene: TRBJ2-1
clone size: -
D gene: TRBD2
V gene: TRBV5-1
CDR3 protein: CASSAWTSGSDEQFF
CDR3 DNA: TGCGCCAGCAGCGCCTGGACTAGCGGGAGTGATGAGCAGTTCTTC

J gene: TRBJ1-2
clone size: -
D gene: TRBD1
V gene: TRBV9
CDR3 protein: CASSARDRVSRNGYTF
CDR3 DNA: TGTGCCAGCAGCGCCCGGGACAGGGTCTCGAGAAACGGCTACACCTTC

J gene: TRBJ1-6
clone size: -
D gene: TRBD1
V gene: TRBV29-1
CDR3 protein: CSVRLTGENSPLHF
CDR3 DNA: TGCAGCGTTCGGTTGACAGGGGAGAATTCACCCCTCCACTTT

J gene: TRBJ1-6
clone size: -
D gene: TRBD1
V gene: TRBV2
CDR3 protein: CASGTPWTGEANSPLHF
CDR3 DNA: TGTGCCAGCGGCACCCCTTGGACAGGAGAGGCTAATTCACCCCTCCACTTT

J gene: TRBJ2-3
clone size: -
D gene: TRBD2
V gene: TRBV4-1
CDR3 protein: CASSQLAGLPGAQYF
CDR3 DNA: TGCGCCAGCAGCCAGCTAGCGGGGCTTCCTGGGGCGCAGTATTTT

J gene: TRBJ1-2
clone size: -
D gene: TRBD1
V gene: TRBV5-1
CDR3 protein: CASSFPTGTDNYGYTF
CDR3 DNA: TGCGCCAGCAGCTTCCCAACCGGGACAGACAACTATGGCTACACCTTC

J gene: TRBJ1-1
clone size: once
D gene: -
V gene: TRBV5-1
CDR3 protein: CASSQTFTANTEAFF
CDR3 DNA: TGCGCCAGCAGCCAGACCTTCACAGCGAACACTGAAGCTTTCTTT

J gene: TRBJ1-5
clone size: -
D gene: -
V gene: TRBV19
CDR3 protein: CASTLGGAQHF
CDR3 DNA: TGTGCCAGTACCTTAGGGGGGGCCCAGCATTTT

J gene: TRBJ2-1
clone size: -
D gene: -
V gene: TRBV7-9
CDR3 protein: CASSYSAPGEQFF
CDR3 DNA: TGTGCCAGCAGTTATTCCGCCCCGGGGGAGCAGTTCTTC

J gene: TRBJ2-2
clone size: -
D gene: -
V gene: TRBV6-5
CDR3 protein: CASSYLPPGELFF
CDR3 DNA: TGTGCCAGCAGTTACCTACCCCCGGGGGAGCTGTTTTTT

J gene: TRBJ1-2
clone size: -
D gene: TRBD1
V gene: TRBV5-5
CDR3 protein: CASSLAGQGGYGYTF
CDR3 DNA: TGTGCCAGCAGCTTGGCGGGACAGGGAGGGTATGGCTACACCTTC

J gene: TRBJ1-5
clone size: -
D gene: -
V gene: TRBV27
CDR3 protein: CASTRRADQPQHF
CDR3 DNA: TGTGCCAGCACTCGCAGGGCAGATCAGCCCCAGCATTTT

J gene: TRBJ2-3
clone size: -
D gene: TRBD1
V gene: TRBV30
CDR3 protein: CAWKGFGQGMKRTDTQYF
CDR3 DNA: TGTGCCTGGAAAGGGTTCGGACAGGGGATGAAACGGACAGATACGCAGTATTTT

J gene: TRBJ1-3
clone size: -
D gene: TRBD1
V gene: TRBV12-5
CDR3 protein: CASGRRTGTGNTIYF
CDR3 DNA: TGTGCTAGTGGTCGAAGGACAGGGACTGGAAACACCATATATTTT

J gene: TRBJ2-5
clone size: -
D gene: -
V gene: TRBV9
CDR3 protein: CAGSVTAQTVQETQYF
CDR3 DNA: TGTGCCGGCAGCGTAACAGCCCAAACCGTACAAGAGACCCAGTACTTC

J gene: TRBJ1-1
clone size: -
D gene: -
V gene: TRBV27
CDR3 protein: CASSLLRGGNFAEAFF
CDR3 DNA: TGTGCCAGCAGTTTATTGCGGGGGGGGAACTTCGCTGAAGCTTTCTTT

J gene: TRBJ2-2
clone size: -
D gene: TRBD1
V gene: TRBV2
CDR3 protein: CASSSGGNTGELFF
CDR3 DNA: TGTGCCAGCAGTTCAGGGGGAAACACCGGGGAGCTGTTTTTT

J gene: TRBJ1-2
clone size: -
D gene: -
V gene: TRBV7-9
CDR3 protein: CASSNWTTGESGYTF
CDR3 DNA: TGTGCCAGCAGCAATTGGACCACCGGGGAGTCTGGCTACACCTTC

J gene: TRBJ1-1
clone size: -
D gene: TRBD1
V gene: TRBV7-9
CDR3 protein: CASSLGDRGEYTEAFF
CDR3 DNA: TGTGCCAGCAGCTTGGGTGACAGGGGAGAGTATACTGAAGCTTTCTTT

J gene: TRBJ2-7
clone size: -
D gene: -
V gene: TRBV30
CDR3 protein: CAWSGTVYEQYF
CDR3 DNA: TGTGCCTGGAGTGGGACAGTCTACGAGCAGTACTTC